This T cell receptor (beta chain) was captured in a study of metastatic and nonmetastatic thyroid tumors (dated by TCRdb to about 2020). In terms of the full investigation: Repertoires from peripheral blood and from tumor or nodule tissue samples of malignant and benign thyroid patients were compared.

Before undergoing thyroid surgery, none of the patients had been given any kind of treatment. Using T-cell receptor beta sequencing, the study looked back at clinical samples from patients collected from about 2011 to 2019. Within its sample, this clone is medium-sized (0.01 to 0.1%). This receptor's antigen is unknown. No clone much larger than this one lies a single base away; base qualities are absent. Libraries were made using PCR. Sequenced on an Illumina HiSeq 4000. High-throughput sequencing was used to profile the TCR beta-chain CDR3 region of each patient. As for how the authors treated the data: CDR3 differences across clinicopathological groups were used to build a classifier for discriminating distant-metastatic papillary thyroid cancer patients. To measure repertoire diversity the researchers used the Shannon index, while the Morisita-Horn index served to gauge how similar the tumor and blood repertoires were. Through fastp at Q25 and MiXCR, TCRdb rebuilt clones from the public reads, retaining in-frame beta chains. The V and J calls follow TCRdb's processing rather than the paper's. The sample table records 35,000 to 40,000 clones; less than 30% of these occur just once. The ten largest clones add up to about 11% of the sample.

Overall study outcomes, separate from this receptor: In both blood and tumor samples, TCR beta diversity was reported to be significantly higher in malignant tumors than in benign nodules.

At the junction V is shortened by 0 bases and J by 2 bases, with 4 bases in between. For CDR1 and CDR2, the germline V gene lists MRHNA and SNTAGT. The CDR3, cysteine through phenylalanine, is 13 amino acids long. Kept here is only the CDR3 DNA, which spans 39 bases and is read in frame from base 1. Sequencing was done on a sample of blood. Recombination linked TRBV6-4 to TRBJ1-1; the D gene lacks a confident call. The clonotype comes from a male donor with papillary thyroid cancer or a benign thyroid nodule (not recorded which). Some clones in this sample may be carry-over from other donors' samples. The encoded CDR3 is CASSDSDNTEAFF. The DNA reads as follows: TGTGCCAGCAGTGACTCGGACAACACTGAAGCTTTCTTT.